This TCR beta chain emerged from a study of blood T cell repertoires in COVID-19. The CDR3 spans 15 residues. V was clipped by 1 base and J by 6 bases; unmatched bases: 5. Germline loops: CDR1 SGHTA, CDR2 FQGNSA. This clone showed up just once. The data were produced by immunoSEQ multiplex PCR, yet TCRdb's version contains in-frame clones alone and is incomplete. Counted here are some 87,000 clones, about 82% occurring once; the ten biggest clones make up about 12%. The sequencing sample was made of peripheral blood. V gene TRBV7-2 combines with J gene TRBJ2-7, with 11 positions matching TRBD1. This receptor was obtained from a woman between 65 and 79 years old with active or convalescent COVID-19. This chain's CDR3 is CASSLGRTGGSEQYF. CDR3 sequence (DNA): TGTGCCAGCAGCTTAGGTCGGACAGGGGGCAGCGAGCAGTACTTC.